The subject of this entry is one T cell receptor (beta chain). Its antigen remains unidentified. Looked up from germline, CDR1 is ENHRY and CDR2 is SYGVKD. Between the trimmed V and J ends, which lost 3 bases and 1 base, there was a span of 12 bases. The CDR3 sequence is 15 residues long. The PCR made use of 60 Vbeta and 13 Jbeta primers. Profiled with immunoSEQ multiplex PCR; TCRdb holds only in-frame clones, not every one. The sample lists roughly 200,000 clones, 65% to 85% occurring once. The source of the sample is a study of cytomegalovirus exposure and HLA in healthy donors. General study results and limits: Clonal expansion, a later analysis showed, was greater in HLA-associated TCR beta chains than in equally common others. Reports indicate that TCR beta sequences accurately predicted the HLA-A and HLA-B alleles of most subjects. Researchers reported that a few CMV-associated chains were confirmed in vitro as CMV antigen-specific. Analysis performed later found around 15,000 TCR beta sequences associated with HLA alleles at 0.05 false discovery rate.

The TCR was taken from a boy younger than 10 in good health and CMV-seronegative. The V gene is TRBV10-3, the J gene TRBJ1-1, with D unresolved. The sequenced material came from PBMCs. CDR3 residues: CAISEGGSGNTEAFF. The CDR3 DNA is TGTGCCATCAGTGAAGGAGGGTCTGGGAACACTGAAGCTTTCTTT.